The next 9 T cell receptor beta chains were all read from a single sample in a study (dated by TCRdb to 2013 to 2016). The library was obtained by 5' RACE. Reads for this sample came from an Illumina MiSeq. TCRdb took the public reads, trimmed them with fastp at Q25, ran MiXCR for clone calling and kept in-frame beta chains. Identical CDR3 proteins give one entry, which carries the most common genes and DNA. This sample lists over 25,000 distinct CDR3 sequences; approximately 27% were detected once. The ten largest clones take up roughly 4% of the sample. Sample: naive CD4+ T cells sorted from a lymph node. The cell subset or site label corresponds to: naive CD4+ T cells, CD4+CD45RA+CD25-. The receptors shown here come from a female donor with breast cancer.

The CDR3 here is CASGDGGGSYEQYF. As DNA, the CDR3 is TGTGCCAGCGGGGACGGCGGGGGCTCCTACGAGCAGTACTTC. This chain uses TRBV2 with TRBJ2-7, with 7 nucleotides matching TRBD2. Germline-derived CDR1 and CDR2 are SNHLY and FYNNEI. The CDR3 consists of 14 residues. V shed 8 bases and J 0 bases; nucleotides not matched to a gene: 7.

The gene calls are TRBV6-1 and TRBJ1-1; D is undetermined. CDR3 length equals 13 residues. Trimming shortened V by 7 bases and J by 6 bases, and 15 bases separated the two germline ends. Germline assignment: CDR1 MNHNS and CDR2 SASEGT. Written as DNA, the CDR3 is TGTGCCAGCATTAAGGGAGCAGCCGCTGAAGCTTTCTTT. Translating it yields CASIKGAAAEAFF.

The chain combines TRBV5-5 with TRBJ2-1; 8 nucleotides align to TRBD2. V was pared by 2 bases and J by 2 bases, with 12 bases of the junction left unmatched. This CDR3 has 18 amino acids. Looked up from germline, CDR1 is SGHKS and CDR2 is YYEKEE (reference sequence). DNA of the CDR3: TGTGCCAGCAGCTTTAAAGGGGGAGCGGGAGTCACCTACAATGAGCAGTTCTTC. It specifies CASSFKGGAGVTYNEQFF.

This clonotype showed up just a few times. This chain links TRBV30 with TRBJ1-5, with 8 bases that match TRBD1. The CDR3 runs 15 residues. After removal of 2 bases from V and 6 bases from J, the junction contained 9 bases not matched to a gene. Germline loops: CDR1 GTSNPN, CDR2 SVGIG (reference sequence). In nucleotides, the CDR3 is TGTGCCTGGAGTCCCGGACAGGGAGGAGGTCAGCCCCAGCATTTT. It encodes CAWSPGQGGGQPQHF. The full variable domain, its missing parts supplied by reference TRBV30 and TRBJ1-5, is SQTIHQWPATLVQPVGSPLSLECTVEGTSNPNLYWYRQAAGRGLQLLFYSVGIGQISSEVPQNLSASRPQDRQFILSSKKLLLSDSGFYLCAWSPGQGGGQPQHFGDGTRLSIL.

On this clonotype itself: The junction departs from the called germline gene at one end, perhaps through a read error. The V gene is TRBV27, the J gene TRBJ2-2; 9 bases are shared with TRBD1. Germline-derived CDR1 and CDR2 are MNHEY and SMNVEV (reference sequence). CDR3 size: 18 residues. The CDR3 DNA reads as TGTGCCAGCAGTTTAATAGGACAGGGGACAACGAACACCGGGGAGTTGTTTTTT. The encoded protein is CASSLIGQGTTNTGELFF.

The rearrangement links TRBV2 to TRBJ2-5, with D tentatively TRBD2 (5 bases). The CDR3 runs to 13 residues. Trimming left V 8 bases short and J 2 bases short, with 12 bases between. From germline, CDR1 is SNHLY and CDR2 FYNNEI. The CDR3 nucleotides are TGTGCCAGCGAGGGTGGGTCTCAAGAGACCCAGTACTTC. Translation: CASEGGSQETQYF.

This clonotype was seen only a few times. V usage is TRBV18 and J usage is TRBJ1-1; possibly TRBD1 for D (5 bases). The CDR3 loop spans 15 amino acids. Germline CDR1 KGHSH, CDR2 LQKENI. With 3 bases removed from V and 4 bases from J, the gap between germline ends came to 15 bases. This CDR3 reads CASSPLGEKGTEAFF. In nucleotides, the CDR3 is TGTGCCAGCTCACCGCTGGGGGAGAAGGGCACTGAAGCTTTCTTT.

CDR3 loop: CASSLRGRKPYEQYF. DNA for the CDR3: TGTGCCAGCAGTTTACGAGGCAGGAAACCCTACGAGCAGTACTTC. The chain combines TRBV12-3 or TRBV12-4 with TRBJ2-7; no clear D. Trimming removed 2 bases at V and 2 bases at J, with 13 bases between. This CDR3 has 15 residues.

The chain combines TRBV5-1 with TRBJ2-3; D remains unclear. The CDR3 extends over 14 amino acids. Per germline, CDR1 SGHRS and CDR2 YFSETQ. V shed 0 bases and J shed 5 bases, with 10 bases lying between them. The DNA of the CDR3 is TGCGCCAGCAGCTTGGAACGCCCCGGAGATACGCAGTATTTT. Translated: CASSLERPGDTQYF.